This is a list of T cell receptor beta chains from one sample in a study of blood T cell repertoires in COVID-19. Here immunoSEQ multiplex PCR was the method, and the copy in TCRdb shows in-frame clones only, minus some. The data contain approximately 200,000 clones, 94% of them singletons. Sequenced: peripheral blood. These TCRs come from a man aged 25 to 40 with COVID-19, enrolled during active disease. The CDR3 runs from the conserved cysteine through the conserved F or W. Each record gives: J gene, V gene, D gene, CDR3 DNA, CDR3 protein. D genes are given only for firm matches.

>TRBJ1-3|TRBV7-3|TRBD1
TGTGCCAGCAGCCCGGGGACAGGGGCCAGAAACACCATATATTTT
CASSPGTGARNTIYF
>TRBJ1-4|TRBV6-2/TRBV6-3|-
TGTGCCAGCAGTCCCACGGGTCAGGAAAAACTGTTTTTT
CASSPTGQEKLFF
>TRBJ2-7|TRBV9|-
TGTGCCAGCAGCGTAACGGACGTGAGGGACTACGAGCAGTACTTC
CASSVTDVRDYEQYF
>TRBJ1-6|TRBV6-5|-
TGTGCCAGCAGCCTACAGGGATCAAATTCACCCCTCCACTTT
CASSLQGSNSPLHF
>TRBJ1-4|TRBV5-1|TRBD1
TGCGCCAGCAGCGCGGAGGGGACAGGGAATGAAAAACTGTTTTTT
CASSAEGTGNEKLFF
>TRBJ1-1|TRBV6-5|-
TGTGCCACCAAGATCCGGGGGAACACTGAAGCTTTCTTT
CATKIRGNTEAFF
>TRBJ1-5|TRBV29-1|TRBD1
TGCAGCGTTGTGGACAGGGAGGTTGGTCAGCCCCAGCATTTT
CSVVDREVGQPQHF
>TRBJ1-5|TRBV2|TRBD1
TGTGCCAGCCATCGGGGCAGGGGGCTTGGCAATCAGCCCCAGCATTTT
CASHRGRGLGNQPQHF
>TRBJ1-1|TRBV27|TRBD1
TGTGCCAGCAGTACCCTTACCGGGACAGACATAAACACTGAAGCTTTCTTT
CASSTLTGTDINTEAFF
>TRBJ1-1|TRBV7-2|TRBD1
TGTGCCAGCAGCTTCCAGGGGGCGCCCACTGAAGCTTTCTTT
CASSFQGAPTEAFF
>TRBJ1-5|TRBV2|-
TGTGCCAGCAGGCTCAGAGGGGGAGATCAGCCCCAGCATTTT
CASRLRGGDQPQHF
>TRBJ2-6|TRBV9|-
TGTGCCAGCAGCGTATCCGGGACAATGATAAAAAGCTCTGGGGCCAACGTCCTGACTTTC
CASSVSGTMIKSSGANVLTF
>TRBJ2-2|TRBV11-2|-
TGTGCCAGCAGCTTAGCGGAGACCGCCGGGGAGCTGTTTTTT
CASSLAETAGELFF
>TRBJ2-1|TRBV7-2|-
TGTGCCAGCAGGGTACACAGGGACTACAATGAGCAGTTCTTC
CASRVHRDYNEQFF
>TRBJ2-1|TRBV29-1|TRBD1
TGCAGCGCCGACGGGACAGGGGATTCGAATGAGCAGTTCTTC
CSADGTGDSNEQFF
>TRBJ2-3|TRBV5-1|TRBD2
TGCGCCAGCACACCGGGACTAGCGGGGGCAGATACGCAGTATTTT
CASTPGLAGADTQYF
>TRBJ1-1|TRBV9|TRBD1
TGTGCCAGCACCCCCTCTACGGCCGGGACAGGGGGAATGGGGAACACTGAAGCTTTCTTT
CASTPSTAGTGGMGNTEAFF